This TCR beta chain is drawn from a study of shared clonotypes between healthy human individuals. Study results and limitations: The study's rarefaction showed incomplete sorted-subset sequencing despite large depth. With several donors compared, around 5% of naive CD4 clonotypes were shared. Among donors, clonotype sharing was expected to be affected by sequencing depth.

This clone was seen a single time. What it binds is unknown. In the authors' methods: Junction-only sequences produced by ImmunoSEQ had no quality scores, so filtering differed. TCRdb's table, derived via immunoSEQ multiplex PCR, lists solely in-frame clones and lacks some. V and J calls and clone size are copied from that table; D and trimming were computed from the DNA. This table has a few hundred thousand clones, about 73% appearing once. Trimming left V 4 bases short and J 1 base short, with 15 bases between. The CDR3 is 16 residues long. CDR1 is LGHNA, CDR2 YSLEER, per germline. The V gene is TRBV4-3, the J gene TRBJ2-3; D is perhaps TRBD2 (7 bases). The sequenced sample consisted of memory CD4+ T cells sorted from blood. As for subset: CD45RA-negative fraction. This sequence was found in a man between 25 and 39 years old in good health. The CDR3 protein is CASSPKGGKGTDTQYF. The CDR3 DNA sequence: TGCGCCAGCAGCCCGAAGGGGGGGAAGGGCACAGATACGCAGTATTTT.